The clone carrying this T cell receptor (beta chain) has only a few counts. Its antigen is unknown. This entry belongs to a study of cytomegalovirus exposure and HLA in healthy donors. The PCR ran on 60 Vbeta and 13 Jbeta primers. Here immunoSEQ multiplex PCR was the method, and the copy in TCRdb shows in-frame clones only, minus some. The data contain some 170,000 clones, around four fifths of them singletons. General observations from the study: Altogether, 160 or so TCR beta chains were recorded as cytomegalovirus-associated.

The CDR3 runs to 15 residues. Per the germline V gene, CDR1 is SEHNR and CDR2 is FQNEAQ (reference sequence). Trimming removed 3 bases at V and 7 bases at J, with 16 bases between. The rearrangement uses TRBV7-9 and TRBJ1-5; D not certain. What was sequenced was PBMCs. This clonotype was sampled from a young man in good health and CMV-seropositive. The CDR3 is CASSFSSAGPQPQHF. CDR3 bases: TGTGCCAGCAGCTTTTCGTCGGCAGGCCCACAGCCCCAGCATTTT.